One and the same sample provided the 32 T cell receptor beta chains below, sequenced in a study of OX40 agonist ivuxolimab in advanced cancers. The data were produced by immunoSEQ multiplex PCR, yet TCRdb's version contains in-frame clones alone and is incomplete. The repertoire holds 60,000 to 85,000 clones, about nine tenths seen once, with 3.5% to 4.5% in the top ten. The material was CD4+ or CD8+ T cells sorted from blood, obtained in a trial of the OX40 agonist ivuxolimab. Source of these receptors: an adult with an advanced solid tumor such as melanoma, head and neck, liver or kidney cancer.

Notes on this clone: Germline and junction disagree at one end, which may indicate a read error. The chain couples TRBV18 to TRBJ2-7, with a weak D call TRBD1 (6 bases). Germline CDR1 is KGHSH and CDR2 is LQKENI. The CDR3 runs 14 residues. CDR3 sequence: CASSPQGLVYEQYF. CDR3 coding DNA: TGTGCCAGCTCGCCACAGGGTCTGGTCTACGAGCAGTACTTC.

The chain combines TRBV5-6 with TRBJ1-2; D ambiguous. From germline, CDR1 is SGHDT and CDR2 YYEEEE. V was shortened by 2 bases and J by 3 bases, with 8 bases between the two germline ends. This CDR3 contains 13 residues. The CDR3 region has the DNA TGTGCCAGCAGCTTAACCTGGGACTATGGCTACACCTTC. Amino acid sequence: CASSLTWDYGYTF.

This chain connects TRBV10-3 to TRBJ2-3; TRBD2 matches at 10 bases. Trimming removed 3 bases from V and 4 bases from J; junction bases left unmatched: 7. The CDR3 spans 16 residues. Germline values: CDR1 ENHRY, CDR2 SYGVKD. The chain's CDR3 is CAISDRTSGAPDTQYF. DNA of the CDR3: TGTGCCATCAGTGACCGGACTAGCGGAGCCCCAGATACGCAGTATTTT.

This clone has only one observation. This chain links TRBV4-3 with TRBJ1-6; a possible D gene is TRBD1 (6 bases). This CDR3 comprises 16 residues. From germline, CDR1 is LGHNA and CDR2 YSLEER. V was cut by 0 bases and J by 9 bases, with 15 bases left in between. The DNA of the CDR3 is TGCGCCAGCAGCCAAGATCGGACAGCTAGGGGTTCACCCCTCCACTTT. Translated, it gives CASSQDRTARGSPLHF.

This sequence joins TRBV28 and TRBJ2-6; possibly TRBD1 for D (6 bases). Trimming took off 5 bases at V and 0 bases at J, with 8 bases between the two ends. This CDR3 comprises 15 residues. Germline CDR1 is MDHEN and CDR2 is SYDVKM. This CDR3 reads CASSRTDSGANVLTF. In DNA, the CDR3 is TGTGCCAGCAGTCGGACAGACTCTGGGGCCAACGTCCTGACTTTC.

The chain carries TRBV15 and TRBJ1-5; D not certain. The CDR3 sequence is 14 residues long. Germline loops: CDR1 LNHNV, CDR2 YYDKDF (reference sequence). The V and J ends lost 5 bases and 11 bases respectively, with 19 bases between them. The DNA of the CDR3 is TGTGCCACCAGCTTTCGGTCTACCCCTTCGGCCCAGCATTTT. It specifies CATSFRSTPSAQHF.

The CDR3 region is CASSQAYGTVRSNEQFF. CDR3 sequence (DNA): TGCGCCAGCAGCCAAGCATACGGGACAGTAAGAAGCAATGAGCAGTTCTTC. The chain uses TRBV4-3 and TRBJ2-1, with 7 bases that match TRBD1. Germline V gene lookup returns CDR1 LGHNA and CDR2 YSLEER. Losses at the gene ends were 1 base for V and 6 bases for J; bases not matched to a gene: 12. This CDR3 is 17 amino acids long.

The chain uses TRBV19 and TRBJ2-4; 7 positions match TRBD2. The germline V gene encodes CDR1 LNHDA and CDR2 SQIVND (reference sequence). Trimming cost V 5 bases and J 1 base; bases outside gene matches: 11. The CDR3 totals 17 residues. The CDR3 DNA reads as TGTGCCAGTAGTCCGCGGGGGATTAGGTCGGCCAAAAACATTCAGTACTTC. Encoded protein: CASSPRGIRSAKNIQYF.

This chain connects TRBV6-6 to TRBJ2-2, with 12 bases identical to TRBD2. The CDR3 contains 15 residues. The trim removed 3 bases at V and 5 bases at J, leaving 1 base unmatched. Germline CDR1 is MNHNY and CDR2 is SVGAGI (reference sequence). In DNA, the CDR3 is TGTGCCAGCAGTTATCTAGCGGGGGGGACCGGGGAGCTGTTTTTT. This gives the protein CASSYLAGGTGELFF.

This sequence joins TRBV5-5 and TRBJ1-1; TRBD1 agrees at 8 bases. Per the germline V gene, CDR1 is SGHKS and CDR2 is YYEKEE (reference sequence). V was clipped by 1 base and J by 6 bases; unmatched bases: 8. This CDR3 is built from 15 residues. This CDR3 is CASSLQGARSAEAFF. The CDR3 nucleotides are TGTGCCAGCAGCTTGCAGGGGGCGAGGAGCGCTGAAGCTTTCTTT.

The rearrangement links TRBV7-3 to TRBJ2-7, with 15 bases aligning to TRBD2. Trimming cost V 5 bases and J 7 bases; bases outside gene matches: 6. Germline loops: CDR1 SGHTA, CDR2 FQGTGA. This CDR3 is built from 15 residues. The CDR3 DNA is TGTGCCAGCAGCCCGGGACTAGCGGGGGGACGGGAGCAGTACTTC. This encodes CASSPGLAGGREQYF.

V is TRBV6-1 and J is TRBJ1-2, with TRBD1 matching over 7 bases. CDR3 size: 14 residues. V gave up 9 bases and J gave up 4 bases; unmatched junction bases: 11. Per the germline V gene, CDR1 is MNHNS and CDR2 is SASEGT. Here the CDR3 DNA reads TGTGCCAGTCTCCCGGGACAGAGCCTCTATGGCTACACCTTC. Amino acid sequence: CASLPGQSLYGYTF.

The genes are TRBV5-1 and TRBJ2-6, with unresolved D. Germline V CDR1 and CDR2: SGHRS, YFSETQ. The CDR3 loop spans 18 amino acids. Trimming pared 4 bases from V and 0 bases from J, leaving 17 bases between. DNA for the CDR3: TGCGCCAGCAGCAGAAGAGGTCTTCCAAGCTCTGGGGCCAACGTCCTGACTTTC. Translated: CASSRRGLPSSGANVLTF.

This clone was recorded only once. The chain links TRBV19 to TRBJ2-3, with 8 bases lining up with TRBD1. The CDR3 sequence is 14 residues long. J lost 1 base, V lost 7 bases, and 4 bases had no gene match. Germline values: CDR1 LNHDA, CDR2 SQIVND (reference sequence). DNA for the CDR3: TGTGCCAGTATGAGCAGGGGGCGCACAGATACGCAGTATTTT. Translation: CASMSRGRTDTQYF.

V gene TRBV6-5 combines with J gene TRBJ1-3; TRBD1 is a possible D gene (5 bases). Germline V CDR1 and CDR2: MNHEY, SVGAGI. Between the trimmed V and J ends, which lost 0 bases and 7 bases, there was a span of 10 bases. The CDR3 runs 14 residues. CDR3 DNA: TGTGCCAGCAGTTACTCCCTGGGGCCGAACACCATATATTTT. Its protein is CASSYSLGPNTIYF.

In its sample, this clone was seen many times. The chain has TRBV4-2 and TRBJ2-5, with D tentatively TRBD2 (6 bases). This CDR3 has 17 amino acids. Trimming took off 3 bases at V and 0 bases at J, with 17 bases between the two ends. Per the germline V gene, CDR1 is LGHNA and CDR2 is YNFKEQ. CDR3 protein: CASSQGTGTSYQETQYF. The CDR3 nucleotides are TGTGCCAGCAGCCAGGGGACCGGGACTTCGTACCAAGAGACCCAGTACTTC.

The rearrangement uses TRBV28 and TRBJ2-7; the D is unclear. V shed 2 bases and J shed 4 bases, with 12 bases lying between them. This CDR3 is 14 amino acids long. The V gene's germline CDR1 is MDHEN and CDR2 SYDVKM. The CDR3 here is CASSLAGSQYEQYF. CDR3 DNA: TGTGCCAGCAGTTTAGCCGGGTCGCAATACGAGCAGTACTTC.

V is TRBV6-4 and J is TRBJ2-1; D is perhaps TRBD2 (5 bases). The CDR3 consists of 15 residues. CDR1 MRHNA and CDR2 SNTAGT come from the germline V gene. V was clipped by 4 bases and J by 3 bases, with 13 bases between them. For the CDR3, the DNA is TGTGCCAGCAGTGTATCCGCCAGCGGCTACAATGAGCAGTTCTTC. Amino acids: CASSVSASGYNEQFF.

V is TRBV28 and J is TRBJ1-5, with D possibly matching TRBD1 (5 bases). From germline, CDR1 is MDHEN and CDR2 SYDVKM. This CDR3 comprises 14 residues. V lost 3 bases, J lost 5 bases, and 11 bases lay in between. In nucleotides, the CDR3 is TGTGCCAGCAGTTTTTTCAGGGAAGATCAGCCCCAGCATTTT. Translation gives CASSFFREDQPQHF.

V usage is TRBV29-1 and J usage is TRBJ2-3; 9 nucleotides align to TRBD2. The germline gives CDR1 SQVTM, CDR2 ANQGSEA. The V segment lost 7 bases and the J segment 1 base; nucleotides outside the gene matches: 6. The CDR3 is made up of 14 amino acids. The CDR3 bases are TGCAGCGCCGGGAGCGGGAGGCGCACAGATACGCAGTATTTT. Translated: CSAGSGRRTDTQYF.

The CDR3 region is CASSLVGTGSSGNTIYF. The CDR3 DNA follows: TGTGCCAGCAGCTTAGTCGGGACAGGGTCTTCCGGAAACACCATATATTTT. This chain links TRBV7-2 with TRBJ1-3; 9 nucleotides align to TRBD1. J was trimmed by 4 bases and V by 1 base; bases with no gene match: 8. This CDR3 is 17 amino acids long. Germline CDR1 is SGHTA and CDR2 is FQGNSA. Full variable domain (rest looked up from reference TRBV7-2 and TRBJ1-3): GAGVSQSPSNKVTEKGKDVELRCDPISGHTALYWYRQSLGQGLEFLIYFQGNSAPDKSGLPSDRFSAERTGGSVSTLTIQRTQQEDSAVYLCASSLVGTGSSGNTIYFGEGSWLTVV.

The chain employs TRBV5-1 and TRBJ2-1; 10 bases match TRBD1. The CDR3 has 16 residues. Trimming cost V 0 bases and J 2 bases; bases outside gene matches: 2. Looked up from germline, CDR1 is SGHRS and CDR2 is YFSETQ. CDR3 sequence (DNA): TGCGCCAGCAGCTTGGGGACAGGGGGAACCTACAATGAGCAGTTCTTC. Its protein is CASSLGTGGTYNEQFF.

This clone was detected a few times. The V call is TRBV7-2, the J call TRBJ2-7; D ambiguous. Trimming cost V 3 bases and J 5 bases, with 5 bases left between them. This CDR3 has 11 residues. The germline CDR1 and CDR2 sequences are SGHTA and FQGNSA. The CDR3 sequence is CASSLFHEQYF. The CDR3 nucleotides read TGTGCCAGCAGCTTGTTCCACGAGCAGTACTTC.

The CDR3 DNA reads TGTGCCAGCAGCTTACTGGCGGGAGGGCTTGACGGGGAGCTGTTTTTT. Protein sequence: CASSLLAGGLDGELFF. The chain is built from TRBV7-3 and TRBJ2-2; 9 bases line up with TRBD2. The CDR3 runs 16 residues. V shed 2 bases, J shed 7 bases, and the junction held 8 bases outside the gene matches. Germline V gene sequence: CDR1 SGHTA, CDR2 FQGTGA.

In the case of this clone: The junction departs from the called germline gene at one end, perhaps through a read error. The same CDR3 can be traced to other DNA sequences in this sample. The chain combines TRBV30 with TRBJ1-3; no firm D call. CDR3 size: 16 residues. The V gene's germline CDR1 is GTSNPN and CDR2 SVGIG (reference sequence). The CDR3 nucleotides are TGCGCCTGGAGCCCTCGGCGGGCCATCTCTGGAAACACCATATATTTT. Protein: CAWSPRRAISGNTIYF.

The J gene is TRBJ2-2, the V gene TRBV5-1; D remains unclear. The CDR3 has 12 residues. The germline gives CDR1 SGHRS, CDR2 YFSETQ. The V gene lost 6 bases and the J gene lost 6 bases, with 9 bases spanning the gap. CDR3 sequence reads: CASNGPSGELFF. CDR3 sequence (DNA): TGCGCCAGCAACGGACCATCCGGGGAGCTGTTTTTT.

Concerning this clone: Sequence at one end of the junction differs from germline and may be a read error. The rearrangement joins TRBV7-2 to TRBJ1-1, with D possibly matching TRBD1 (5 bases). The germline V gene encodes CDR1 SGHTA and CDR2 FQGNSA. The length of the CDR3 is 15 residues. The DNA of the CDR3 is TGCGCCAGCAGCCAAGAGTGGGGGGGGAACACTGAAGCTTTCTTT. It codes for CASSQEWGGNTEAFF.

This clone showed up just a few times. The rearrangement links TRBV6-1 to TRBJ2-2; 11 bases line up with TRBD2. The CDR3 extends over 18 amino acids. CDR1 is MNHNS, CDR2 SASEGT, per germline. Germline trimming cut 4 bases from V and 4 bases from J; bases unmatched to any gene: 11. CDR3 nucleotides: TGTGCCAGCAGTGGGAACACGGGACTAGCGGCGAGCACCGGGGAGCTGTTTTTT. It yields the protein CASSGNTGLAASTGELFF.

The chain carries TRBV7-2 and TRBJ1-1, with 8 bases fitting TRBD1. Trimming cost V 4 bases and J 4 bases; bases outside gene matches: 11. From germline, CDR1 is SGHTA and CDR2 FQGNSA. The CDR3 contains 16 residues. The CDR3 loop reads CASSYMGTGRSTEAFF. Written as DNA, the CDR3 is TGTGCCAGCAGCTACATGGGGACAGGACGATCCACTGAAGCTTTCTTT.

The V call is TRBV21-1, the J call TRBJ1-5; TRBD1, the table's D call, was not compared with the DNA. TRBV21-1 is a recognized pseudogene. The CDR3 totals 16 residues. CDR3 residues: CASSRGQGMSDQPQHF. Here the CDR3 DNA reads TGTGCCAGCAGCCGGGGACAGGGGATGTCCGATCAGCCCCAGCATTTT.

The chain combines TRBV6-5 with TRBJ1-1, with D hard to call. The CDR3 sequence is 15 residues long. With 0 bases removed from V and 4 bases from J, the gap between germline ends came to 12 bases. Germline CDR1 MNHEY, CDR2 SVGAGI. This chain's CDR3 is CASSYSGRLGTEAFF. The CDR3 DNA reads TGTGCCAGCAGTTACTCGGGCAGGTTGGGCACTGAAGCTTTCTTT.

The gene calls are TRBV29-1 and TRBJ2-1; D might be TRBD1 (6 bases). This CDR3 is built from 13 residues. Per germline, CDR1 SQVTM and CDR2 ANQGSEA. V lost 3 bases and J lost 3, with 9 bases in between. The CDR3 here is CSVDRGLYNEQFF. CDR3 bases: TGCAGCGTTGACAGGGGCCTCTACAATGAGCAGTTCTTC.